This TCR beta chain was retrieved from a study of T cell repertoires in cytomegalovirus infection. Study overall: Well-studied HLA-B-restricted CMV epitopes were used in the study alongside recently identified HLA-C-restricted ones. A matching HLA type, together with CMV infection, was signaled by public TCR beta signatures.

Only a few counts were recorded for this clonotype. Its antigen is unknown. The CDR3 is made up of 15 amino acids. Germline assignment: CDR1 SGHVS and CDR2 FQNEAQ. Deletions cut 5 bases from V and 3 bases from J, with 14 bases between. One entry per CDR3 protein results from TCRdb running MiXCR on the reads. Of hundreds of thousands of distinct CDR3 sequences listed, around a third were seen once; the top ten hold around 11%. The rearrangement joins TRBV7-8 to TRBJ1-5, with D possibly TRBD1 on 5 matching bases. The TCR sequence derives from a human donor in good health (CMV status not recorded). Some clones in this sample may be carry-over from other donors' samples. The material sequenced was cultured CD8+ T cells from PBMCs, taken from culture after CMV antigen stimulation. The CDR3 nucleotides are TGTGCCAGCAGCCCCCTGGGGGGGGTCAATCAGCCCCAGCATTTT. This encodes CASSPLGGVNQPQHF.